This T cell receptor (beta chain) was recovered during a study of T cell responses to AZD1222 COVID-19 vaccine. Germline CDR1 reads LNHDA; CDR2 reads SQIVND (reference sequence). This CDR3 contains 14 residues. Losses at the gene ends were 7 bases for V and 7 bases for J; bases not matched to a gene: 7. Study-wide results and limits: Donors skewed white British and female; clonal diversity was possibly underestimated. Compared with day 0, the breadth and depth of the Spike-specific TCR repertoire rose significantly after two doses of AZD1222.

Produced via immunoSEQ multiplex PCR; TCRdb's table is partial and in-frame only. The table has about 180,000 clones, roughly 94% seen once; the top ten hold 1.5% to 2%. Points on this clone: Its antigen is not known.

The sequencing used peripheral blood, collected 28 days after the second AZD1222 dose. This sequence joins TRBV19 and TRBJ1-6; 7 nucleotides agree with TRBD1. This receptor was obtained from an adult who received the AZD1222 COVID-19 vaccine. DNA for the CDR3: TGTGCCAGTACCGCGGGACAGTTAAATTCACCCCTCCACTTT. Its protein product is CASTAGQLNSPLHF.